The rows below give T cell receptor beta chains drawn from one sample of a study of blood T cell repertoires in COVID-19. Using immunoSEQ multiplex PCR, the repertoire was profiled, and TCRdb retains in-frame clones only, with some absent. The repertoire holds about 110,000 clones, with around 85% as singletons. Sequencing was performed on peripheral blood. These receptors came from a woman aged 60-75 years with COVID-19, enrolled during active disease. CDR3s include the opening cysteine and the closing phenylalanine or tryptophan. The D gene is left open where the match is weak. Expanded clones get a size class; other rows say once, few or many, or leave the size out.

length,size,D,J,V,DNA,CDR3
14,-,-,TRBJ1-5,TRBV6-5,TGTGCCATAACGCGACAGGACAACAATCAGCCCCAGCATTTT,CAITRQDNNQPQHF
15,-,TRBD1,TRBJ1-1,TRBV18,TGTGCCAGCTCACTCGTAGGGGGCCGGGGCACTGAAGCTTTCTTT,CASSLVGGRGTEAFF
13,once,-,TRBJ1-1,TRBV27,TGTGCCAGCACCCTTGGGCGGAACACTGAAGCTTTCTTT,CASTLGRNTEAFF
18,-,TRBD1,TRBJ1-2,TRBV5-6,TGTGCCAGCAGCCCCACCGGGACAGGGGGCCTAAATACCTATGGCTACACCTTC,CASSPTGTGGLNTYGYTF
17,-,-,TRBJ2-3,TRBV6-1,TGTGCCAGCAGTGAAGAATTTACTAGAGGCGTAACAGATACGCAGTATTTT,CASSEEFTRGVTDTQYF
16,once,-,TRBJ1-1,TRBV5-8,TGTGCCAGCAGCTTGGGGACCGCCCGGGGGGACACTGAAGCTTTCTTT,CASSLGTARGDTEAFF
14,few,TRBD1,TRBJ1-1,TRBV4-3,TGCGCCAGCAGCCGCGGGACAGGGGACGCTGAAGCTTTCTTT,CASSRGTGDAEAFF
14,-,-,TRBJ1-2,TRBV2,TGTGCCAGCATGCAGGCCTCAGGGCCGGCGGGCTACACCTTC,CASMQASGPAGYTF
14,once,TRBD2,TRBJ2-3,TRBV10-3,TGTGCCACCCAGCCGACTAGCGGGGCAGATACGCAGTATTTT,CATQPTSGADTQYF
16,-,TRBD1,TRBJ1-2,TRBV4-3,TGCGCCAGCAGCCAAGCCGGACAGGGGTTTACCTATGGCTACACCTTC,CASSQAGQGFTYGYTF
14,-,TRBD2,TRBJ2-7,TRBV7-9,TGTGCCAGCAGCGGACGACTAGCGGGGGTTGAGCAGTACTTC,CASSGRLAGVEQYF
16,-,-,TRBJ1-1,TRBV10-2,TGCGCCAGCAGTGAGTCGTTGACAGGCATGAACACTGAAGCTTTCTTT,CASSESLTGMNTEAFF
14,-,-,TRBJ1-1,TRBV20-1,TGCAGTGCTAGTGCACCCGGGGGTTCCGGTGAAGCTTTCTTT,CSASAPGGSGEAFF
12,-,-,TRBJ1-1,TRBV5-4,TGTGCCAGCAGCTCGAAAACAACTGAAGCTTTCTTT,CASSSKTTEAFF
13,once,-,TRBJ2-2,TRBV27,TGTGCCAGCAGTTTAGTAGGAGCCGGGGAGCTGTTTTTT,CASSLVGAGELFF
16,-,TRBD2,TRBJ2-2,TRBV18,TGTGCCAGCTCACCCTCTAGCGGGGGAGACACCGGGGAGCTGTTTTTT,CASSPSSGGDTGELFF
14,-,-,TRBJ1-1,TRBV24-1,TGTGCCACCAGTGGCCGTGGGAGCAGTGAAAAACTCGGGTTT,CATSGRGSSEKLGF
15,few,-,TRBJ1-6,TRBV18,TGTGCCAGCTCACCACCGGGACAAAATAATTCACCCCTCCACTTT,CASSPPGQNNSPLHF
15,-,-,TRBJ2-5,TRBV7-7,TGTGCCAGCAGCTTAGGGGCAGGGGTTAGGGAGACCCAGTACTTC,CASSLGAGVRETQYF
15,-,TRBD2,TRBJ2-1,TRBV7-6,TGTGCCAGCAGCTCTAGCGGGGGCCTCTACAATGAGCAGTTCTTC,CASSSSGGLYNEQFF
14,-,-,TRBJ1-5,TRBV27,TGTGCCAGCAGTACCCGCCGGGGCAATCAGCCCCAGCATTTT,CASSTRRGNQPQHF
17,-,-,TRBJ1-5,TRBV7-6,TGTGCCAGCAGCTTAATCCCCGACAGACATAGCAATCAGCCCCAGCATTTT,CASSLIPDRHSNQPQHF
15,few,TRBD1,TRBJ1-4,TRBV7-7,TGTGCCAGCAGCTTAGCAGGGGGCTCGGGTGAAAAACTGTTTTTT,CASSLAGGSGEKLFF
13,-,-,TRBJ2-7,TRBV5-1,TGCGCCAGCAGTCAGACGGGGGTTTGGGAGCAGTACTTC,CASSQTGVWEQYF
14,-,TRBD2,TRBJ2-1,TRBV19,TGTGCCACTTACCCGGGACTAGGAGTCAATGAGCAGTTCTTC,CATYPGLGVNEQFF
16,-,TRBD2,TRBJ2-1,TRBV7-3,TGTGCCAGCAGCTTCTCCCAGCGGGGGGTAAATTATGAGCAGTTCTTC,CASSFSQRGVNYEQFF
14,-,-,TRBJ1-2,TRBV5-5,TGTGCCAGCAGCTTGGATTCGGCTAACTATGGCTACACCTTC,CASSLDSANYGYTF
17,-,-,TRBJ2-7,TRBV14,TGTGCCAGGTCCTCCGACATAGAGACGGCGACTATCTACGAGCAGTACTTC,CARSSDIETATIYEQYF
17,-,TRBD2,TRBJ2-1,TRBV3-1/TRBV3-2,TGTGCCAGCAGCCAAGATCCCGTTAGCGGGGGTTACAATGAGCAGTTCTTC,CASSQDPVSGGYNEQFF
13,-,TRBD1,TRBJ1-1,TRBV10-3,TGTGCCATGTCACAGGGGATGAACACTGAAGCTTTCTTT,CAMSQGMNTEAFF
15,few,TRBD1,TRBJ1-4,TRBV11-2,TGTGCCAGCAGCGGAGGACAGGGCGGTGACGAAAAACTGTTTTTT,CASSGGQGGDEKLFF
16,-,TRBD1,TRBJ1-5,TRBV25-1,TGTGCCAGCAGACGCAGGCTCAGGGGGGGCAATCAGCCCCAGCATTTT,CASRRRLRGGNQPQHF
17,-,-,TRBJ1-6,TRBV11-2,TGTGCCAGCAGTTCCCCCCCGGGGGGAATCTATAATTCACCCCTCCACTTT,CASSSPPGGIYNSPLHF
15,-,TRBD2,TRBJ2-1,TRBV10-1,TGCGCCAGCAGTATAGCGGGGGGGGCCTACAATGAGCAGTTCTTC,CASSIAGGAYNEQFF
17,-,TRBD2,TRBJ2-7,TRBV30,TGTGCCTGGAGCTGGTTAGCGGGGGGAAAGAGCTCCTACGAGCAGTACTTC,CAWSWLAGGKSSYEQYF
14,-,-,TRBJ2-5,TRBV19,TGTGCCAGTGGAGAGGGGGGGTCTACGGAGACCCAGTACTTC,CASGEGGSTETQYF
17,-,-,TRBJ1-1,TRBV15,TGTGCCACCAGCAGAGCCACCGGGACATACCACAACACTGAAGCTTTCTTT,CATSRATGTYHNTEAFF
17,few,TRBD1,TRBJ1-4,TRBV6-4,TGTGCCAGCAGTGACTTTGGACAGGTTAGGGATAATGAAAAACTGTTTTTT,CASSDFGQVRDNEKLFF
14,once,TRBD1,TRBJ1-2,TRBV5-8,TGTGCCAGCAGCTTGGACAGGGGGCGAGGTGGCTACACCTTC,CASSLDRGRGGYTF
13,-,-,TRBJ1-3,TRBV28,TGTGCCAGCAGTTTCAGGGCCGGAAACACCATATATTTT,CASSFRAGNTIYF
15,-,TRBD1,TRBJ1-5,TRBV6-2/TRBV6-3,TGTGCCAGCAGCCTGACAGGGCCGGGTAATCAGCCCCAGCATTTT,CASSLTGPGNQPQHF
17,-,TRBD2,TRBJ2-1,TRBV12-5,TGTGCTAGTGGTTGGTCCGGGGGGACCGACTCCTACAATGAGCAGTTCTTC,CASGWSGGTDSYNEQFF
13,-,-,TRBJ1-2,TRBV5-1,TGCGCCAGCAGCTTAGCAGGGAATAGTGGCTACACCTTC,CASSLAGNSGYTF